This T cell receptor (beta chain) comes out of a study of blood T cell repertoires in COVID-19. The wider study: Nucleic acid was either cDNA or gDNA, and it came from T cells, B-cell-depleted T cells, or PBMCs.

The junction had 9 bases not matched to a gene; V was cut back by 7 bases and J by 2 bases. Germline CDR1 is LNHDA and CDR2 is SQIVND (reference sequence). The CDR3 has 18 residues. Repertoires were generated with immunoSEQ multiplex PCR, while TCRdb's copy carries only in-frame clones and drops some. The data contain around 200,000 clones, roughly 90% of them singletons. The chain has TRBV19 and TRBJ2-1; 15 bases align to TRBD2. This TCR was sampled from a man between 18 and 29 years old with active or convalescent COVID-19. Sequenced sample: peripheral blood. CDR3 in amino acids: CASKERGLAGGTYNEQFF. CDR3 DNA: TGTGCCAGTAAGGAAAGGGGACTAGCGGGGGGTACCTACAATGAGCAGTTCTTC.